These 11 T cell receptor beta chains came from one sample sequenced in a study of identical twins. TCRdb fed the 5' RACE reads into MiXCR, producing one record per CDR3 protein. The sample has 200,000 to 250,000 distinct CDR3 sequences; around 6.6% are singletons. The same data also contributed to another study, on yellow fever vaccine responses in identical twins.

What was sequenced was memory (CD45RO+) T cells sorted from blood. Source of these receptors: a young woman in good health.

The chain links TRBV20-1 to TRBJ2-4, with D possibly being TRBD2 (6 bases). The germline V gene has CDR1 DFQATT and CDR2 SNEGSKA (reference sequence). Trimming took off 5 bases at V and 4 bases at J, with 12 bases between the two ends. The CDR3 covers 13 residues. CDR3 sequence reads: CSADAGKKNIQYF. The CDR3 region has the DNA TGCAGTGCTGACGCGGGGAAAAAAAACATTCAGTACTTC.

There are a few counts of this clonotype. CDR3 residues: CASSVALDRYNEQFF. For the CDR3, the DNA is TGTGCCAGCAGCGTAGCCCTAGATCGATACAATGAGCAGTTCTTC. V is TRBV9 and J is TRBJ2-1; D gene uncertain. The ends were cut back, 0 bases at V and 4 bases at J, with 11 bases in the middle. Germline lookup yields CDR1 SGDLS and CDR2 YYNGEE. The CDR3 consists of 15 residues.

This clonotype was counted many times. The CDR3 spells CASCKGLAGNNEQFF. CDR3 DNA: TGTGCCAGCTGTAAAGGACTAGCGGGAAACAATGAGCAGTTCTTC. The J gene is TRBJ2-1, the V gene TRBV3-1; 12 positions agree with TRBD2. V shed 8 bases, J shed 5 bases, and the junction held 7 bases outside the gene matches. Germline-derived CDR1 and CDR2 are LGHDT and YNNKEL (reference sequence). This CDR3 is built from 15 residues.

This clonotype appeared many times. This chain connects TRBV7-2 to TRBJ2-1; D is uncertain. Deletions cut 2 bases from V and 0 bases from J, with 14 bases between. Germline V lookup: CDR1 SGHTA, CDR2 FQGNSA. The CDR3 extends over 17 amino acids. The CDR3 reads CASSLLRTSSSYNEQFF. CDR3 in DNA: TGTGCCAGCAGCTTACTCAGGACCTCTAGCTCCTACAATGAGCAGTTCTTC. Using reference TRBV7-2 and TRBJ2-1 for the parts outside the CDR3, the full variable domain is GAGVSQSPSNKVTEKGKDVELRCDPISGHTALYWYRQSLGQGLEFLIYFQGNSAPDKSGLPSDRFSAERTGGSVSTLTIQRTQQEDSAVYLCASSLLRTSSSYNEQFFGPGTRLTVL.

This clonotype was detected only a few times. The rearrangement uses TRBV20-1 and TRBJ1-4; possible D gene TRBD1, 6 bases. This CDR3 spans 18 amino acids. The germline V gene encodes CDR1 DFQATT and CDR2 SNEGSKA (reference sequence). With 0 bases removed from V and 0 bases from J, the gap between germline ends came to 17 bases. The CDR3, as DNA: TGCAGTGCTAGAGATTTACAGGGAAGAAGGGCAACTAATGAAAAACTGTTTTTT. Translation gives CSARDLQGRRATNEKLFF.

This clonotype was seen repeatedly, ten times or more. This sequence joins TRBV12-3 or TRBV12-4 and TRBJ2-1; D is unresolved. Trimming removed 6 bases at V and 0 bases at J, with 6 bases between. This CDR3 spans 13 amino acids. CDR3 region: CASRGFSYNEQFF. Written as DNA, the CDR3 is TGTGCCAGCAGGGGGTTCTCCTACAATGAGCAGTTCTTC.

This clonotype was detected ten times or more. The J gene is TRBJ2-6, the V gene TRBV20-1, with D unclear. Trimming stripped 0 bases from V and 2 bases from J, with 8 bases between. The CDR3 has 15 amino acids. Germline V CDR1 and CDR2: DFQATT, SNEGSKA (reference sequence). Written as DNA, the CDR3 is TGCAGTGCTAGAGATCGTGGGGCTGGGGCCAACGTCCTGACTTTC. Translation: CSARDRGAGANVLTF.

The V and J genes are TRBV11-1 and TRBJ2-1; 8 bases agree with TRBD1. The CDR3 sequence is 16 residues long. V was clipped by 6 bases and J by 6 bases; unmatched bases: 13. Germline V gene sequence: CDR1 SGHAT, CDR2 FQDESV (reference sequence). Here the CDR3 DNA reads TGTGCCAGCAGGTCCCGGACAGGGTCTGCTTCCAATGAGCAGTTCTTC. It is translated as CASRSRTGSASNEQFF.

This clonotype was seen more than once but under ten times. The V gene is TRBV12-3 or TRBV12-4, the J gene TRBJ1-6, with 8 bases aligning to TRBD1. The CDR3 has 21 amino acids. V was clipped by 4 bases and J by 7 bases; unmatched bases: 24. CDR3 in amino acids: CASSSGHLRDRGGQKNSPLHF. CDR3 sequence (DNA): TGTGCCAGCAGTTCGGGCCACCTCAGAGACAGGGGAGGGCAAAAGAATTCACCCCTCCACTTT.

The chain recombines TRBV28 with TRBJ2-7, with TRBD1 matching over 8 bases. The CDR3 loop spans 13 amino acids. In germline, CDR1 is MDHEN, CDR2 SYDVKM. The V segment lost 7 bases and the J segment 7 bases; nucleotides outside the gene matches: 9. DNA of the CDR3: TGTGCCAGCACAGGACAGGGATATGGGGAGCAGTACGTC. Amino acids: CASTGQGYGEQYV.

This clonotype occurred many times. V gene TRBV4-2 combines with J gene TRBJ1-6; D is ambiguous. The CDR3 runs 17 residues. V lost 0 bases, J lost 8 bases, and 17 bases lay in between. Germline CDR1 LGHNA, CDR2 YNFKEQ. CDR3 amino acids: CASSQERVVQIDSPLHF. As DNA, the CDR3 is TGTGCCAGCAGCCAAGAGCGAGTGGTACAGATCGATTCACCCCTCCACTTT.